The clone carrying this T cell receptor (beta chain) was detected only once. The source of the sample is a study of blood T cell repertoires in COVID-19. The trim removed 1 base at V and 6 bases at J, leaving 9 bases unmatched. Germline assignment: CDR1 MNHNS and CDR2 SASEGT. The CDR3 runs 15 residues. Repertoires were generated with immunoSEQ multiplex PCR, while TCRdb's copy carries only in-frame clones and drops some. The sample consists of 150,000 to 200,000 clones, approximately 75% of them appearing once. Sample: peripheral blood. This chain joins TRBV6-1 and TRBJ2-7; 7 positions agree with TRBD1. This clonotype originated in a human donor in a cohort sampled during active COVID-19. The CDR3 reads CASSEVLGGAFEQYF. The CDR3, as DNA: TGTGCCAGCAGTGAAGTGTTAGGGGGCGCGTTCGAGCAGTACTTC.